This T cell receptor (beta chain) was sequenced for a study of cytomegalovirus exposure and HLA in healthy donors. Study outcomes and limitations: One later analysis, an examination of the approximately 120 validation repertoires, found that first-cohort TCR clusters tended to co-occur in them. Most TCR sequences were rare, but some public TCRs occurred in many donors. Cytomegalovirus status was reportedly diagnosed by the classifier with high specificity and sensitivity. Researchers counted 180 or so TCR beta chains as cytomegalovirus-associated.

Of note for this clone: The antigen remains undetermined.

Clones were read by immunoSEQ multiplex PCR, and TCRdb kept only the in-frame ones, dropping some. Among some 45,000 clones listed, about 90% were seen once. The sequence was obtained from a man between 18 and 35 years old in good health and CMV-seronegative. The sequencing input was PBMCs.

The CDR3 sequence: CASSQDRGYTFF. CDR3 coding DNA: TGCGCCAGCAGCCAAGATAGGGGGTACACGTTCTTC. This chain connects TRBV4-1 to TRBJ2-1; a weak D match, TRBD1 (6 bases). The CDR3 spans 12 residues. V lost 0 bases, J lost 15 bases, and 12 bases lay in between. Germline CDR1 reads MGHRA; CDR2 reads YSYEKL.